The clone carrying this T cell receptor beta chain was detected once. Its antigen is unknown. Germline values: CDR1 SGHDT, CDR2 YYEEEE. Deletions cut 7 bases from V and 7 bases from J, with 18 bases between. The CDR3 spans 13 residues. The sample is drawn from a study of CD8 T cells in Susac syndrome. Overall study results and limits: Detection of Susac-specific public clones gave 15 to 20 in total CD8+ repertoires and several in CD8+ TEMRA repertoires. Clonal expansion of Susac CD8+ cells peaked in TEMRA cells, and it also peaked in active patients.

The study sequenced TCR beta in blood CD8+ and CD4+ T cells. Bulk CD8+ and CD4+ cells came from magnetic negative isolation; CD8+ TEMRA by FACS. Reverse transcription of 0.5 to 1 ug RNA was carried out with random hexamers. TCRdb independently ran MiXCR on the immunoSEQ multiplex PCR reads; one entry per CDR3 protein. The data show about 81,000 distinct CDR3 sequences, 94% seen once. V usage is TRBV5-6 and J usage is TRBJ2-7; D is uncertain. The receptor was derived from a human donor with Susac syndrome. The sample taken for sequencing was CD8+ T cells from PBMCs. In DNA, the CDR3 is TGTGCCAGCTCGGAGCGCTTCCCTGGGGAGCAGTACTTC. Its protein is CASSERFPGEQYF.